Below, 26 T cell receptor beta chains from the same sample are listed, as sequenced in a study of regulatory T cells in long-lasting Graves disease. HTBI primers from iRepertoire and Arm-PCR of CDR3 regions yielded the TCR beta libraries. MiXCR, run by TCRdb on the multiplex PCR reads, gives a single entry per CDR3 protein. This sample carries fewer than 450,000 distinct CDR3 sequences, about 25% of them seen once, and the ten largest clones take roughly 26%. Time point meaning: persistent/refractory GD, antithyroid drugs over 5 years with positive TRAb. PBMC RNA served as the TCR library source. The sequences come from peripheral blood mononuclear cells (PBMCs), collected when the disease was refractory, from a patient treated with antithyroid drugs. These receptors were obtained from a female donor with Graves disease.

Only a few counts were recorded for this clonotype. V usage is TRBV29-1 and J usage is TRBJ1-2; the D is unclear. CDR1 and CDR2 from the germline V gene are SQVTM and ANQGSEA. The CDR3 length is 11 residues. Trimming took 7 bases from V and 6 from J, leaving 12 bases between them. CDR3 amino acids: CSAQRGDGYTF. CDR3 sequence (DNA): TGCAGCGCCCAACGGGGAGATGGCTACACCTTC.

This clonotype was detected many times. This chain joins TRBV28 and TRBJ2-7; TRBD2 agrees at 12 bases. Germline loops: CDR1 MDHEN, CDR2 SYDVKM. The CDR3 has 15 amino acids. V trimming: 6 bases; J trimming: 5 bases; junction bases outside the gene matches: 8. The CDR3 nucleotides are TGTGCCAGCAGCCCTAGCGGGAGGGCCGTAAACGAGCAGTACTTC. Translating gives CASSPSGRAVNEQYF.

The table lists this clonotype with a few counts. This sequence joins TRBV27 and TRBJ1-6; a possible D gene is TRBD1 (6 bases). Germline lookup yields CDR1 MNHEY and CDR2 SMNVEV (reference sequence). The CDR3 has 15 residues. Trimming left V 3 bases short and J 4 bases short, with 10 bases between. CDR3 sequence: CASSFYRAYNSPLHF. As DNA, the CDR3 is TGTGCCAGCAGTTTTTACAGGGCTTATAATTCACCCCTCCACTTT.

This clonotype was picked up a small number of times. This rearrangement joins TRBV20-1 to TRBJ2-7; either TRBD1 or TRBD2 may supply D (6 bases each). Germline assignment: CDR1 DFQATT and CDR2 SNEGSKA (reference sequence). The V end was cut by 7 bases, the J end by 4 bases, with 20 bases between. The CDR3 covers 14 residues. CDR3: CSGTLGAGMYEQYF. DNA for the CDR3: TGCAGTGGAACCCTGGGGGCGGGGATGTACGAGCAGTACTTC.

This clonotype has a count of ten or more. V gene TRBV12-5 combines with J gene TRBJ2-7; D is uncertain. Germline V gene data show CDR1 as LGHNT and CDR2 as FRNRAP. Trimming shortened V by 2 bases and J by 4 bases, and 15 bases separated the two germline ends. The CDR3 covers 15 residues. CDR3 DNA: TGTGCTAGTGGTTTGCGGAGCCCTGACCGGTACGAGCAGTACTTC. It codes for CASGLRSPDRYEQYF.

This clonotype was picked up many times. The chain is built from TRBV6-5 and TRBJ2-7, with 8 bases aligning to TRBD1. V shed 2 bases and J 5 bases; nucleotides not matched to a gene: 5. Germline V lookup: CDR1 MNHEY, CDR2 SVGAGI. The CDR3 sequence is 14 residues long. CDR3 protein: CASSYATGVNEQYF. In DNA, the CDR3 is TGTGCCAGCAGTTACGCGACAGGGGTCAACGAGCAGTACTTC.

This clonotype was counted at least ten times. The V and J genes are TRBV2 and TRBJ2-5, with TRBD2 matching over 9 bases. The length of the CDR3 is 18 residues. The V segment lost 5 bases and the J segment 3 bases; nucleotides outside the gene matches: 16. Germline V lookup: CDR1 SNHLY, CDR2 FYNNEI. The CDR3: CASSQTPGLAAVKETQYF. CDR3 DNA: TGTGCCAGCAGTCAAACACCGGGACTAGCAGCAGTAAAAGAGACCCAGTACTTC.

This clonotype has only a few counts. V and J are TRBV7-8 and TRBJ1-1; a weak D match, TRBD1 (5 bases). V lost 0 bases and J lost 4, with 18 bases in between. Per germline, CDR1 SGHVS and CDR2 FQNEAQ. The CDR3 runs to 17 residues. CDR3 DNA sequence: TGTGCCAGCAGCTTAGCGGTTCGGGCCCGCGGGGGCACTGAAGCTTTCTTT. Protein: CASSLAVRARGGTEAFF.

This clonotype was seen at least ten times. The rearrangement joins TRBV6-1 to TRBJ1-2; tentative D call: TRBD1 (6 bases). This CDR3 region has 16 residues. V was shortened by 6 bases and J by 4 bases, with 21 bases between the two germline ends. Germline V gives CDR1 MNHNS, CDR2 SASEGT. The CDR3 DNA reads TGTGCCAGCAGAGAGAGCGGTATCGGACAGAGCTATGGCTACACCTTC. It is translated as CASRESGIGQSYGYTF.

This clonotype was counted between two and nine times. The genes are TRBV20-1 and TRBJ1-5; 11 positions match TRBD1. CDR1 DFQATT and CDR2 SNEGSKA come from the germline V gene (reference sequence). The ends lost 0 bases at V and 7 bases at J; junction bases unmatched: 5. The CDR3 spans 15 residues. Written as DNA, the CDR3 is TGCAGTGCTAGAGATCCGGGACAGGGGGGGCAGCCCCAGCATTTT. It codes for CSARDPGQGGQPQHF.

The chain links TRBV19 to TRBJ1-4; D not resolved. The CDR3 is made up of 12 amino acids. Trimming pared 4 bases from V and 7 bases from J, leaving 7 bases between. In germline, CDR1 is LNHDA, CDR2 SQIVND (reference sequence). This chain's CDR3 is CASSSPGEKLFF. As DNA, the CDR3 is TGTGCCAGTAGTAGTCCGGGTGAAAAACTGTTTTTT.

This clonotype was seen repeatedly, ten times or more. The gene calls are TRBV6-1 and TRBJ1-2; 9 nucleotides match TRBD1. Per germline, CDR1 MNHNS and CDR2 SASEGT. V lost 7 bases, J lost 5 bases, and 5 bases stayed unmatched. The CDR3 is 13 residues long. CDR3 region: CASTDRGKYGYTF. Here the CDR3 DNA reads TGTGCCAGCACCGACAGGGGGAAATATGGCTACACCTTC.

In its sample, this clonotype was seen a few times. CDR3 in DNA: TGCAGCGCCCCTTTGGGTGAAAAACTGTTTTTT. Translated, it gives CSAPLGEKLFF. The J gene is TRBJ1-4, the V gene TRBV29-1; D is undetermined. The CDR3 is 11 amino acids. V was shortened by 7 bases and J by 7 bases, with 10 bases between the two germline ends. The germline CDR1 and CDR2 sequences are SQVTM and ANQGSEA.

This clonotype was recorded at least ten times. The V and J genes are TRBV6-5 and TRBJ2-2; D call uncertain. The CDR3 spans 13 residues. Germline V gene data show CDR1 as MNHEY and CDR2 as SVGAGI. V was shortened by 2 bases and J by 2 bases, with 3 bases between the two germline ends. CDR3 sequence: CASSYPNTGELFF. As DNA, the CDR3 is TGTGCCAGCAGTTACCCTAACACCGGGGAGCTGTTTTTT.

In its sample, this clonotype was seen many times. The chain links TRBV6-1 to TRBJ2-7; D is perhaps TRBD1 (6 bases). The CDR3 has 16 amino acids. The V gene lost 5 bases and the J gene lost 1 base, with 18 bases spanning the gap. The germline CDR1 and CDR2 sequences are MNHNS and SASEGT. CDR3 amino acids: CASSLPTVQGSYEQYF. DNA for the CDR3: TGTGCCAGCAGTCTGCCAACGGTACAGGGTTCCTACGAGCAGTACTTC.

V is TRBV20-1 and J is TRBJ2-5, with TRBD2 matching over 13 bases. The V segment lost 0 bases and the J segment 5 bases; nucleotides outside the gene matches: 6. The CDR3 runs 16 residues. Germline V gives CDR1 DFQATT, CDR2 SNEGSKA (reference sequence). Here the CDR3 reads CSAREGLAGRLETQYF. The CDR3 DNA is TGCAGTGCTAGAGAGGGACTAGCGGGAAGGTTGGAGACCCAGTACTTC.

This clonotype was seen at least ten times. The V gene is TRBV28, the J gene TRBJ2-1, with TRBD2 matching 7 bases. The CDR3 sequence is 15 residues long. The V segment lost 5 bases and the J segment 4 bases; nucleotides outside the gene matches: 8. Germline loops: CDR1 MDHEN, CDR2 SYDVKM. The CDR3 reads CASSAGGSGYNEQFF. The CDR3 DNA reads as TGTGCCAGCAGTGCCGGCGGTAGCGGGTACAATGAGCAGTTCTTC.

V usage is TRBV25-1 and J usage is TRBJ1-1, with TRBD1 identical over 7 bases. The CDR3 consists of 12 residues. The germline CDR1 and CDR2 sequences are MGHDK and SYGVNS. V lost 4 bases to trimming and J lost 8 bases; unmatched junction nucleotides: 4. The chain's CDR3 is CASSVPGQEAFF. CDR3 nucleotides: TGTGCCAGCAGTGTTCCGGGACAGGAAGCTTTCTTT.

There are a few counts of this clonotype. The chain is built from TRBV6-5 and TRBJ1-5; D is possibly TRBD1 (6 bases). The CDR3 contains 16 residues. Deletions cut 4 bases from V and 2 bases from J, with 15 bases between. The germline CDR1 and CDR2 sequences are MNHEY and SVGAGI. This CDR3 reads CASSSLGTQGNQPQHF. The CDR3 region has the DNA TGTGCCAGCAGTTCCCTCGGGACACAGGGCAATCAGCCCCAGCATTTT.

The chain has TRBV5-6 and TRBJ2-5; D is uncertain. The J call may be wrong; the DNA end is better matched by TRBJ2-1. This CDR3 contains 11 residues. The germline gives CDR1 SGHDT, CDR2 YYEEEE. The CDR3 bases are TGTGCCAGCACTTTGGGGAATGAGCAGTTCTTC. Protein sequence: CASTLGNEQFF.

The CDR3 is CASSQYQVTGELFF. The CDR3 DNA is TGTGCCAGCAGCCAATACCAGGTTACCGGGGAGCTGTTTTTT. This chain connects TRBV7-9 to TRBJ2-2; D not certain. This CDR3 is built from 14 residues. V was cut by 5 bases and J by 5 bases, with 12 bases left in between. CDR1 and CDR2 (germline): SEHNR, FQNEAQ (reference sequence).

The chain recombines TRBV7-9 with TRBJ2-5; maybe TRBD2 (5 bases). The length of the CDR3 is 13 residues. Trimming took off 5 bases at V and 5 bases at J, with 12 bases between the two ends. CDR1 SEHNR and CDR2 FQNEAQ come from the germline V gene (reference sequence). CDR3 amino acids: CASSPRWTETQYF. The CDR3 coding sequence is TGTGCCAGCAGCCCACGTTGGACTGAGACCCAGTACTTC. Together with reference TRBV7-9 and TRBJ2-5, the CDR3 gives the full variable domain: DTGVSQNPRHKITKRGQNVTFRCDPISEHNRLYWYRQTLGQGPEFLTYFQNEAQLEKSRLLSDRFSAERPKGSFSTLEIQRTEQGDSAMYLCASSPRWTETQYFGPGTRLLVL.

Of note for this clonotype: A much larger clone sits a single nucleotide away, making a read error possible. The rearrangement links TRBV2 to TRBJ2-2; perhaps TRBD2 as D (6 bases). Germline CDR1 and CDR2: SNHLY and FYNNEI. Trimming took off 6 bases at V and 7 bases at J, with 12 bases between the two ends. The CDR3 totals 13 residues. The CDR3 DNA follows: TGTGCCAGCAGGGCGGGGAGCGGCGGGGAGCTGTTTTTT. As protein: CASRAGSGGELFF. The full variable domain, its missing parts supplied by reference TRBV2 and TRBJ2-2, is EPEVTQTPSHQVTQMGQEVILRCVPISNHLYFYWYRQILGQKVEFLVSFYNNEISEKSEIFDDQFSVERPDGSNFTLKIRSTKLEDSAMYFCASRAGSGGELFFGEGSRLTVL.

The CDR3 DNA sequence: TGCAGTGCTAGAGGACAGTTCTCCTACGAGCAGTACTTC. Translation gives CSARGQFSYEQYF. The gene calls are TRBV20-1 and TRBJ2-7; D is perhaps TRBD1 (5 bases). Trimming took off 1 base at V and 0 bases at J, with 7 bases between the two ends. The germline V gene has CDR1 DFQATT and CDR2 SNEGSKA (reference sequence). The CDR3 consists of 13 residues.

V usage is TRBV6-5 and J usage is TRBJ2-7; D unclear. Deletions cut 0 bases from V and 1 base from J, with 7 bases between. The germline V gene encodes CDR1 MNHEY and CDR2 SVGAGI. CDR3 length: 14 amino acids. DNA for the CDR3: TGTGCCAGCAGTTACTCGAAAGATTCCTACGAGCAGTACTTC. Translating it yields CASSYSKDSYEQYF.

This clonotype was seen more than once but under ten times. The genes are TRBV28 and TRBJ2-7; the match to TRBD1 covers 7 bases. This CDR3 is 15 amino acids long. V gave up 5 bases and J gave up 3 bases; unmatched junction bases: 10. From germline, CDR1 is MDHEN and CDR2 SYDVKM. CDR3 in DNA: TGTGCCAGCAGTGCATCCGGGACAGCAAACTACGAGCAGTACTTC. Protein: CASSASGTANYEQYF.